The rows below give T cell receptor beta chains drawn from one sample of a study of blood T cell repertoires in COVID-19. The protocol was immunoSEQ multiplex PCR, while the TCRdb copy is restricted to in-frame clones and leaves out a portion. Of about 120,000 clones listed, roughly 85% were seen once; the top ten hold about 2.2%. The specimen sequenced was peripheral blood. The source is a man aged 25 to 40 with acute or convalescent COVID-19. Each CDR3 is given with its conserved first and last residue. The order of the fields is V gene, J gene, clone size, D gene, CDR3 DNA, CDR3 protein. D genes are given only for firm matches. Only part of the rows carry a size: once, few, many, or a class if the clone is expanded.

>TRBV7-8|TRBJ2-7|NA|NA
TGTGCCAGCAGCTTAGGGACTAACTACGAGCAGTACTTC
CASSLGTNYEQYF
>TRBV6-1|TRBJ2-5|few|NA
TGTGCCAGCAGTTATCTGGGACTCCAAGAGACCCAGTACTTC
CASSYLGLQETQYF
>TRBV6-5|TRBJ1-2|NA|NA
TGTGCCAGCAGTCCTAATGGGGGGTATGGCTACACCTTC
CASSPNGGYGYTF
>TRBV9|TRBJ2-1|NA|TRBD2
TGTGCCAGCAGCCCCCGAGTTCGCGGGGGGGTCAATGAGCAGTTCTTC
CASSPRVRGGVNEQFF
>TRBV7-9|TRBJ2-5|NA|NA
TGTGCCAGCAGCTCCCAGAAAGGAAGGGAGAGAGAGACCCAGTACTTC
CASSSQKGRERETQYF
>TRBV19|TRBJ1-2|NA|NA
TGTGCCAGTAGTCGACTTTATGGCTACACCTTC
CASSRLYGYTF
>TRBV3-1/TRBV3-2|TRBJ1-3|NA|TRBD1
TGTGCCAGCAGCCAAGATCCTCAGGGGGGCTCTGGAAACACCATATATTTT
CASSQDPQGGSGNTIYF
>TRBV9|TRBJ1-6|NA|TRBD1
TGTGCCAGCAGCGCGACAGGGCTTAATTCACCCCTCCACTTT
CASSATGLNSPLHF
>TRBV18|TRBJ2-7|NA|NA
TGTGCCAGCTCCCGTCCTCAGGGGAGGGCCTACGAGCAGTACTTC
CASSRPQGRAYEQYF
>TRBV19|TRBJ2-7|NA|NA
TGTGCCAGTAGTCGGCGCGGGGAGTTCTACGAGCAGTACTTC
CASSRRGEFYEQYF
>TRBV4-2|TRBJ2-1|NA|TRBD2
TGTGCCAGACCAGCCGCGACTAGCGGGAGGAATGAGCAGTTCTTC
CARPAATSGRNEQFF
>TRBV11-3|TRBJ2-1|few|TRBD2
TGTGCCAGCAGCAAAGTAGCGGGAGGTTCGGCGCAGTTCTTC
CASSKVAGGSAQFF
>TRBV30|TRBJ1-1|NA|NA
TGTGCCTGGAGTGCGAGGAGTGAGGCTGAAGCTTTCTTT
CAWSARSEAEAFF
>TRBV27|TRBJ2-6|NA|TRBD1
TGTGCCAGCGGAAACGGACAGGGAAAAACTGGGGCCAACGTCCTGACTTTC
CASGNGQGKTGANVLTF
>TRBV6-2/TRBV6-3|TRBJ2-3|NA|TRBD2
TGTGCCAGCAGCTTCGAACTAGCGGGGGCAGATACGCAGTATTTT
CASSFELAGADTQYF
>TRBV27|TRBJ2-5|NA|TRBD2
TGTGCCAGCAGTGCCACTAGCGGGAGGGACCAAGAGACCCAGTACTTC
CASSATSGRDQETQYF
>TRBV19|TRBJ2-2|NA|NA
TGTGCCAGTAGTAAGGGGGGACTACCGAACACCGGGGAGCTGTTTTTT
CASSKGGLPNTGELFF
>TRBV3-1/TRBV3-2|TRBJ1-1|NA|NA
TGTGCCAGCTCGTCGGGGGATGGTGAAGCTTTCTTT
CASSSGDGEAFF
>TRBV10-3|TRBJ2-1|NA|TRBD1
TGTGCCATCAGGGCCGACAGGGGAAGGGGCCTCCGGAATGAGCAGTTCTTC
CAIRADRGRGLRNEQFF
>TRBV7-8|TRBJ1-6|many|NA
TGTGCCAGCAGCTTACACGGGTTAAATTCACCCCTCCACTTT
CASSLHGLNSPLHF
>TRBV5-4|TRBJ1-6|NA|NA
TGTGCCAGCAGCATGACTTTAGGATCACCCCTCCACTTT
CASSMTLGSPLHF
>TRBV7-8|TRBJ2-3|NA|TRBD2
TGTGCCAGCAGCACTAGCGGGGGCGCAGGTACGCAGTATTTT
CASSTSGGAGTQYF
>TRBV3-1/TRBV3-2|TRBJ2-5|few|TRBD2
TGTGCCAGCAGCCCCCAAATGCAACTAGCGGGGTTCAAGACCCAGTACTTC
CASSPQMQLAGFKTQYF
>TRBV20-1|TRBJ1-1|few|TRBD1
TGCAGCGGGACAGCGAACATTGAAGCTTTCTTT
CSGTANIEAFF
>TRBV19|TRBJ2-2|NA|NA
TGTGCCAGTAGTATGGGGCTTAACACCGGGGAGCTGTTTTTT
CASSMGLNTGELFF
>TRBV13|TRBJ2-2|NA|TRBD1
TGTGCCAGCAGCGAACAGGGGGCGCGTTTCACCGGGGAGCTGTTTTTT
CASSEQGARFTGELFF
>TRBV27|TRBJ1-6|NA|TRBD1
TGTGCCAGCAGTTTGGGGACAGTCTATAATTCACCCCTCCACTTT
CASSLGTVYNSPLHF
>TRBV6-5|TRBJ2-1|NA|NA
TGTGCCAGCAGCTTGAGGGTAGGTGAGCAGTTCTTC
CASSLRVGEQFF
>TRBV9|TRBJ2-3|few|TRBD2
TGTGCCAGCAGCTTAGGGACTAGCGGGGGTGGCGATACGCAGTATTTT
CASSLGTSGGGDTQYF
>TRBV6-5|TRBJ2-3|NA|TRBD2
TGTGCCAGCAGTACATTAGCGGGATTTACAGATACGCAGTATTTT
CASSTLAGFTDTQYF
>TRBV3-1/TRBV3-2|TRBJ2-3|NA|NA
TGTGCCAGCAGCCAGGGAGGTTCGAGCACAGATACGCAGTATTTT
CASSQGGSSTDTQYF
>TRBV19|TRBJ2-7|NA|NA
TGTGCCAGTAGTGTCTCAGGGCAATACGAGCAGTACTTC
CASSVSGQYEQYF
>TRBV5-6|TRBJ1-5|NA|NA
TGTGCCAGCAGCTTCGGGGGTGGACAGCCCCAGCATTTT
CASSFGGGQPQHF
>TRBV7-6|TRBJ2-7|NA|NA
TGTGCCAGCAGCTTATCCGGCTCCTACGAGCAGTACTTC
CASSLSGSYEQYF
>TRBV6-5|TRBJ2-2|NA|NA
TGTGCCAGCAGCCGATCACAGAGCACCGGGGAGCTGTTTTTT
CASSRSQSTGELFF
>TRBV25-1|TRBJ1-4|few|NA
TGTGCCAGCAGCGCCAAGACAGTCCATGAAAAACTGTTTTTT
CASSAKTVHEKLFF
>TRBV30|TRBJ1-4|NA|NA
TGTGCCTGGATGGACAGCCCTAATGAAAAACTGTTTTTT
CAWMDSPNEKLFF
>TRBV9|TRBJ1-2|NA|TRBD1
TGTGCCAGCAGCGTAGGACAGGGAGGAGGTGGCTACACCTTC
CASSVGQGGGGYTF
>TRBV11-2|TRBJ2-6|NA|NA
TGTGCCAGCAGCTTAGGGCAGGGGTACCCCTCTGGGGCCAACGTCCTGACTTTC
CASSLGQGYPSGANVLTF
>TRBV9|TRBJ1-6|NA|NA
TGTGCCAGCAGCGTTACGATGGGGAGGGTTTATCCCCTCCACTTT
CASSVTMGRVYPLHF
>TRBV4-1|TRBJ2-7|NA|TRBD2
TGCGCCAGCCGACTTCTACCGGGACTAGCGGGGACCTCCTACGAGCAGTACTTC
CASRLLPGLAGTSYEQYF